This paragraph covers one T cell receptor (beta chain) sequence. The antigen is not known. This CDR3 has 12 residues. Trimming stripped 4 bases from V and 3 bases from J, with 4 bases between. Per the germline V gene, CDR1 is SGHAT and CDR2 is FQNNGV. PCR used 60 Vbeta primers and 13 Jbeta primers. The method was immunoSEQ multiplex PCR; TCRdb's version includes in-frame clones alone and lacks a portion of them. The sample has about 140,000 clones, about three quarters seen once; the top ten hold 1.5% to 2%. These data come from a study of cytomegalovirus exposure and HLA in healthy donors. Points from the study as a whole: Cytomegalovirus-associated status was assigned to some 180 TCR beta chains. About 87% or about 30% of the time was how often most TCR beta V segments were productive, according to an earlier analysis.

Sequenced material: PBMCs. The sequence was obtained from a female donor in good health and CMV-seronegative. The chain has TRBV11-2 and TRBJ1-5; D unclear. CDR3 DNA sequence: TGTGCCAGCAGCTCACTCAATCAGCCCCAGCATTTT. It encodes CASSSLNQPQHF.